This T cell receptor beta chain comes out of a study of cytomegalovirus exposure and HLA in healthy donors. Germline V lookup: CDR1 LGHNA, CDR2 YNFKEQ. V lost 1 base to trimming and J lost 1 base, with 10 bases between them. The CDR3 runs 15 residues. Vbeta (60) and Jbeta (13) primers were used in the PCR. Repertoires were generated with immunoSEQ multiplex PCR, while TCRdb's copy carries only in-frame clones and drops some. The table records 200,000 to 300,000 clones, 84% of them present only once. This receptor was obtained from a woman aged 35 to 49 in good health and CMV-seropositive. This sequence joins TRBV4-2 and TRBJ1-1; tentatively, D is TRBD1 (5 bases). The sample was PBMCs. CDR3 DNA: TGTGCCAGCAGCCAAGTCCTACAGGAGAACACTGAAGCTTTCTTT. As protein: CASSQVLQENTEAFF.